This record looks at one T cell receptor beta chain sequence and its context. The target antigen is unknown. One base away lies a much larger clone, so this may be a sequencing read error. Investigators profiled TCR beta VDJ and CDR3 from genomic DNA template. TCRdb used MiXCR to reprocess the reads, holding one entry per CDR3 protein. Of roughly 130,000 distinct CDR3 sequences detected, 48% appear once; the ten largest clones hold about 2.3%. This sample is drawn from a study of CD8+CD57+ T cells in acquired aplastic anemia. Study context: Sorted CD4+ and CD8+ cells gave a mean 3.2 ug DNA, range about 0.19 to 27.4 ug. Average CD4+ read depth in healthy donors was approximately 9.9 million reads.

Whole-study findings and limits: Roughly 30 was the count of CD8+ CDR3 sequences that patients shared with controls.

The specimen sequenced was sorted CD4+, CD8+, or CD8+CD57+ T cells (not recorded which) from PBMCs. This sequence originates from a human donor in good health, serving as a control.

Here the CDR3 DNA reads TGTGCCAGCAGCCATTTAGGGGTCGAGCAGCACTTC. Residues: CASSHLGVEQHF. The chain combines TRBV3-1 with TRBJ2-7, with TRBD1 as a possible D gene (5 bases). Germline CDR1 is LGHDT and CDR2 is YNNKEL (reference sequence). The CDR3 has 12 residues.